This T cell receptor beta chain was found in a study of shared clonotypes between healthy human individuals. V was pared by 4 bases and J by 2 bases, with 8 bases between. Germline V CDR1 and CDR2: MNHNS, SASEGT. The CDR3 totals 13 residues. Deep was the level at which the assay was run. This table comes from immunoSEQ multiplex PCR, and its TCRdb copy is limited to in-frame clones, with some not included. The table shows fewer than 1.8 million clones, with 98% occurring only once. The sequenced sample was naive CD4+ T cells sorted from blood. The subset was: CD45RA+ positively selected. The chain is built from TRBV6-1 and TRBJ2-5; D may match TRBD1 or TRBD2 (6 bases each). This TCR was recovered from a young man in good health. CDR3 in amino acids: CASSGGGQETQYF. CDR3 DNA: TGTGCCAGCAGTGGAGGGGGGCAAGAGACCCAGTACTTC.